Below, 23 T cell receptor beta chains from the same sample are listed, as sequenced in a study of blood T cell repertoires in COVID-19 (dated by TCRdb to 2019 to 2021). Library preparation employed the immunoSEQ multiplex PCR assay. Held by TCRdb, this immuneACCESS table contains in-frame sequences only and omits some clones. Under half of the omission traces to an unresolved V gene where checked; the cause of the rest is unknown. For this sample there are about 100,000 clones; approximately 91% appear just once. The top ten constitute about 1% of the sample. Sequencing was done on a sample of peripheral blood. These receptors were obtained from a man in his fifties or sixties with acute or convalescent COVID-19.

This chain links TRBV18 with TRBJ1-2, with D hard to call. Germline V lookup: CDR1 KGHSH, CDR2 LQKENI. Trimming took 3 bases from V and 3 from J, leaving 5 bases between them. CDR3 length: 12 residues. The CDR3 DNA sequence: TGTGCCAGCTCACCTCAGGACTATGGCTACACCTTC. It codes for CASSPQDYGYTF. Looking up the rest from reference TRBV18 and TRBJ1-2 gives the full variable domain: NAGVMQNPRHLVRRRGQEARLRCSPMKGHSHVYWYRQLPEEGLKFMVYLQKENIIDESGMPKERFSAEFPKEGPSILRIQQVVRGDSAAYFCASSPQDYGYTFGSGTRLTVV.

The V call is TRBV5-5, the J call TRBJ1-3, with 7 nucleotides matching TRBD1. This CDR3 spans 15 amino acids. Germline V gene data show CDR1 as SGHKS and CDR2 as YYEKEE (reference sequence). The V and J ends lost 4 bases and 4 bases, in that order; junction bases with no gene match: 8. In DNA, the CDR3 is TGTGCCAGCAGCCATTCCAGGGGGTCGGGAAACACCATATATTTT. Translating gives CASSHSRGSGNTIYF.

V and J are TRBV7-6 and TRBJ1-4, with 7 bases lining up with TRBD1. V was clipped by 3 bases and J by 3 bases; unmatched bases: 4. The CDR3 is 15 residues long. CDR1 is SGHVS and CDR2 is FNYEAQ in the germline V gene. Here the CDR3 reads CASSFSGQPNEKLFF. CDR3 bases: TGTGCCAGCAGCTTCTCGGGACAGCCTAATGAAAAACTGTTTTTT. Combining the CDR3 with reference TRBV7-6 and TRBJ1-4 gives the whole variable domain GAGVSQSPRYKVTKRGQDVALRCDPISGHVSLYWYRQALGQGPEFLTYFNYEAQQDKSGLPNDRFSAERPEGSISTLTIQRTEQRDSAMYRCASSFSGQPNEKLFFGSGTQLSVL.

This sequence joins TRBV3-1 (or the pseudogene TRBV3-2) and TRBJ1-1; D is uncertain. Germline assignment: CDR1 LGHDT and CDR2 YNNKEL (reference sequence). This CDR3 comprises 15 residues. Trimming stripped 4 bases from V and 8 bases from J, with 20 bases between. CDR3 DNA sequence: TGTGCCAGCAGCCTCCGGGGAGGTGAGGGCCTGGAAGCTTTCTTT. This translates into CASSLRGGEGLEAFF.

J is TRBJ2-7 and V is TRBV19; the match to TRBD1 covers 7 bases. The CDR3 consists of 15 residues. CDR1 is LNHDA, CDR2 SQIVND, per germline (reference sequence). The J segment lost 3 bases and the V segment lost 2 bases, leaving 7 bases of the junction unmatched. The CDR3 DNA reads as TGTGCCAGTAGTATACGAGAGGGGGCGAACTACGAGCAGTACTTC. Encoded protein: CASSIREGANYEQYF.

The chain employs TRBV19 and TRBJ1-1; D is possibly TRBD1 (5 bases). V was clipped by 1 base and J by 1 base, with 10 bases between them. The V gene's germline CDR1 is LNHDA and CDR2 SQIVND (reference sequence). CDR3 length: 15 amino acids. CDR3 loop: CASSIGNRRNTEAFF. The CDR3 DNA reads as TGTGCCAGTAGTATAGGTAACAGGAGGAACACTGAAGCTTTCTTT. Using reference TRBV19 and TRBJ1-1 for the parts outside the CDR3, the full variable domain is DGGITQSPKYLFRKEGQNVTLSCEQNLNHDAMYWYRQDPGQGLRLIYYSQIVNDFQKGDIAEGYSVSREKKESFPLTVTSAQKNPTAFYLCASSIGNRRNTEAFFGQGTRLTVV.

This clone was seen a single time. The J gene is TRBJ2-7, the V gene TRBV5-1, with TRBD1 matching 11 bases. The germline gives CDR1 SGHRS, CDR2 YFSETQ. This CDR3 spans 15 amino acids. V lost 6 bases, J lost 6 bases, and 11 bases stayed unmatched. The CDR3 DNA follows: TGCGCCAGCACTGCCGAGGGACAGGGGGTCCGCGAGCAGTACTTC. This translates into CASTAEGQGVREQYF.

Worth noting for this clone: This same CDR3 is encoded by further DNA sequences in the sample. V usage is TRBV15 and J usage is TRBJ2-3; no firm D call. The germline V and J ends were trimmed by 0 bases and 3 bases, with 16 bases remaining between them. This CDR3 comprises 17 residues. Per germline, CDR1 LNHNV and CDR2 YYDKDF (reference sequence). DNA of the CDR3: TGTGCCACCAGCAGAGAACGAGAGCGCGTTGCAACAGATACGCAGTATTTT. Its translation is CATSRERERVATDTQYF. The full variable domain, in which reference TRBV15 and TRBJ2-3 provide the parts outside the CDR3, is DAMVIQNPRYQVTQFGKPVTLSCSQTLNHNVMYWYQQKSSQAPKLLFHYYDKDFNNEADTPDNFQSRRPNTSFCFLDIRSPGLGDTAMYLCATSRERERVATDTQYFGPGTRLTVL.

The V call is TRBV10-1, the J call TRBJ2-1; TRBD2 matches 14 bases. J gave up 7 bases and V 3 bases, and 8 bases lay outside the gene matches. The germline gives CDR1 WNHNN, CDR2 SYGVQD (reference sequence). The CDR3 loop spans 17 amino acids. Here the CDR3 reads CASSDPGLAGGKNEQFF. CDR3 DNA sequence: TGCGCCAGCAGTGATCCCGGACTAGCGGGAGGAAAGAATGAGCAGTTCTTC.

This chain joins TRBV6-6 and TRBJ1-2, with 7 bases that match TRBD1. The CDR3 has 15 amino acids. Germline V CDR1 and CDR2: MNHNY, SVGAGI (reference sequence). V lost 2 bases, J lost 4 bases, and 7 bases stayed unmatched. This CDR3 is CASSYGGQALYGYTF. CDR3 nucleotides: TGTGCCAGCAGTTACGGCGGACAGGCACTCTATGGCTACACCTTC.

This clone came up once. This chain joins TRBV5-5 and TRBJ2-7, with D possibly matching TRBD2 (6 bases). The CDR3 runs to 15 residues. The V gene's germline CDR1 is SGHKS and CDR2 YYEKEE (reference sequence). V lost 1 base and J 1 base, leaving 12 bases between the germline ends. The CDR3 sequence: CASSLPGDGSYEQYV. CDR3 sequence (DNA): TGTGCCAGCAGCTTGCCGGGGGATGGGTCCTACGAGCAGTACGTC.

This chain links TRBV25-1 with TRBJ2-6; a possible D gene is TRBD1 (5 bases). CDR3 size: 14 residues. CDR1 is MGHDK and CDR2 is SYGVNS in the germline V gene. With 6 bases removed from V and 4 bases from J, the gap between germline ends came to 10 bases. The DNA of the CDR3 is TGTGCCAGCAGAGGGGCTACGGGGGCCAACGTCCTGACTTTC. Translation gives CASRGATGANVLTF. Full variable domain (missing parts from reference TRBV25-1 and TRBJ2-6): EADIYQTPRYLVIGTGKKITLECSQTMGHDKMYWYQQDPGMELHLIHYSYGVNSTEKGDLSSESTVSRIRTEHFPLTLESARPSHTSQYLCASRGATGANVLTFGAGSRLTVL.

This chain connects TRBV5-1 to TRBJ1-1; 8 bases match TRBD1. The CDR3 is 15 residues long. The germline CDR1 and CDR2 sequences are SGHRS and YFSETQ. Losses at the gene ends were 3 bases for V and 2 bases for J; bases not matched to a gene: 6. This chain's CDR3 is CASSSDRGLNTEAFF. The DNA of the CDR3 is TGCGCCAGCAGCTCTGACAGGGGCCTTAACACTGAAGCTTTCTTT.

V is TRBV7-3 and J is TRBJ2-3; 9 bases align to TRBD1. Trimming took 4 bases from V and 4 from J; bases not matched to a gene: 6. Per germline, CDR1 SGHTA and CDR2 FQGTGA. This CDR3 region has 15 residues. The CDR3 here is CASSSDRGSSDTQYF. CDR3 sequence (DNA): TGTGCCAGCAGCTCCGACAGGGGGTCATCAGATACGCAGTATTTT.

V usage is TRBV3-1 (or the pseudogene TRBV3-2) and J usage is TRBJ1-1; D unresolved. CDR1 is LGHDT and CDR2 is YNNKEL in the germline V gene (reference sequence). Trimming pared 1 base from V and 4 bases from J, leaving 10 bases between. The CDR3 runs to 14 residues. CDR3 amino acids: CASSQVLRGTEAFF. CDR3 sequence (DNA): TGTGCCAGCAGCCAAGTCCTGCGGGGCACTGAAGCTTTCTTT.

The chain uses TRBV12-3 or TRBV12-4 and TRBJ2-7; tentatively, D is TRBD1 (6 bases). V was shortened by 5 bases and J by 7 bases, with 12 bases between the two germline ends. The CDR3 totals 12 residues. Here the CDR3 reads CASSPQGREQYV. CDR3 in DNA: TGTGCCAGCAGTCCACAGGGAAGAGAGCAGTACGTC.

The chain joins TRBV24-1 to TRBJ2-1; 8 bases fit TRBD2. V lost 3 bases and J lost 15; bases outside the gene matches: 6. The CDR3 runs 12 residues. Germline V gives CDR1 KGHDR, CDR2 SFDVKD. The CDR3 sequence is CATSDEAGVRFF. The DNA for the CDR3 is TGTGCCACCAGTGATGAAGCGGGAGTTCGGTTCTTC.

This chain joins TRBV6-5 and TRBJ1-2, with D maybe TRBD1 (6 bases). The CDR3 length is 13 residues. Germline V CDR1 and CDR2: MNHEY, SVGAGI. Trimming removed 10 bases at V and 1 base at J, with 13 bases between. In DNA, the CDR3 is TGTGCCACCTCAGGGGCACTTAACTATGGCTACACCTTC. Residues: CATSGALNYGYTF.

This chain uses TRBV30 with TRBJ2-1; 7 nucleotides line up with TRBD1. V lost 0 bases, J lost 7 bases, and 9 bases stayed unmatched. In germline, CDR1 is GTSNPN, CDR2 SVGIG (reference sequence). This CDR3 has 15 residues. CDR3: CAWSVEGAPTNEQFF. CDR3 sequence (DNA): TGTGCCTGGAGTGTAGAGGGGGCGCCAACGAATGAGCAGTTCTTC.

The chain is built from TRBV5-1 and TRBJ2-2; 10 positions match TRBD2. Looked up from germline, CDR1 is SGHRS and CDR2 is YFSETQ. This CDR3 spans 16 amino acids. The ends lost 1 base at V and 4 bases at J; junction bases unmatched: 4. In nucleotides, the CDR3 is TGCGCCAGCAGCTTGCTAGCGGGAGTGAGCACCGGGGAGCTGTTTTTT. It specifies CASSLLAGVSTGELFF.

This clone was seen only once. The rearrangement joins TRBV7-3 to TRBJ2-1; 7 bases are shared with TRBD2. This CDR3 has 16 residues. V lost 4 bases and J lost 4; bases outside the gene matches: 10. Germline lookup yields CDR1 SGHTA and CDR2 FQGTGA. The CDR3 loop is CASSSQRGSKYNEQFF. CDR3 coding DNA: TGTGCCAGCAGCTCGCAGCGGGGATCGAAATACAATGAGCAGTTCTTC.

CDR3 in DNA: TGTGCCAGCAGCAGGGGACTAGCGGAAGACACCGGGGAGCTGTTTTTT. Translated, it gives CASSRGLAEDTGELFF. This chain links TRBV5-4 with TRBJ2-2; 11 bases agree with TRBD2. J was trimmed by 3 bases and V by 4 bases; bases with no gene match: 5. The CDR3 loop spans 16 amino acids. Germline assignment: CDR1 SGHNT and CDR2 YYREEE (reference sequence).

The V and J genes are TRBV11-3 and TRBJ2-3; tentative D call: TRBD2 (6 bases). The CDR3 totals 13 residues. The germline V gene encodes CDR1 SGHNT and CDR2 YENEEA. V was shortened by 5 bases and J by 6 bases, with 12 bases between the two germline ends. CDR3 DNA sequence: TGTGCCAGCAGCCCGCGGGGTAGGGATACGCAGTATTTT. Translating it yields CASSPRGRDTQYF.